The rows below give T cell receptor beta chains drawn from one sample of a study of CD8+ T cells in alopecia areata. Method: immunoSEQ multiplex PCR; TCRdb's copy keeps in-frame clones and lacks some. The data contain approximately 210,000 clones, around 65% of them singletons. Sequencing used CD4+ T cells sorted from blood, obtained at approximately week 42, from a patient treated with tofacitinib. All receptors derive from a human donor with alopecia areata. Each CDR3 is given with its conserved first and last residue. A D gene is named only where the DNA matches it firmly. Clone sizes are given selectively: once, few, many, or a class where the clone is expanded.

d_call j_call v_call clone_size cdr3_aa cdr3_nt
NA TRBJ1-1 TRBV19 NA CASSPDGQPEAFF TGTGCCAGTAGCCCAGACGGGCAGCCTGAAGCTTTCTTT
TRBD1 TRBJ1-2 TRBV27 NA CASSPPDRVNYGYTF TGTGCCAGCAGCCCGCCCGACAGGGTTAACTATGGCTACACCTTC
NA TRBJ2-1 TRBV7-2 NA CATQVGSYNEQFF TGTGCCACCCAGGTCGGCTCTTACAATGAGCAGTTCTTC
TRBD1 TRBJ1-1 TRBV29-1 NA CSVGGPGQGNTEAFF TGCAGCGTTGGGGGTCCGGGACAGGGGAACACTGAAGCTTTCTTT
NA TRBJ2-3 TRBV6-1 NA CASSTNTDTQYF TGTGCCAGCAGTACAAACACAGATACGCAGTATTTT
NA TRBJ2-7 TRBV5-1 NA CASSLSSPPELDEQYF TGCGCCAGCAGCTTGTCTTCCCCCCCAGAGTTGGACGAGCAGTACTTC
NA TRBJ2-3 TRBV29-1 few CSVPWGDTQYF TGCAGCGTTCCCTGGGGAGATACGCAGTATTTT
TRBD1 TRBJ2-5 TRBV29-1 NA CRGDRSEETQYF TGCAGGGGGGACAGATCTGAGGAGACCCAGTACTTC
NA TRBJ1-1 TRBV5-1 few CASSLEPGHIKNTEAFF TGCGCCAGCAGCTTGGAGCCGGGACATATAAAGAACACTGAAGCTTTCTTT
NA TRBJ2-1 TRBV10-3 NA CAISETGPPASGQFF TGTGCCATCAGTGAGACAGGGCCCCCCGCTTCGGGGCAGTTCTTC
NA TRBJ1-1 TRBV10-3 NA CAISVEPNTEAFF TGTGCCATCAGCGTAGAACCGAACACTGAAGCTTTCTTT
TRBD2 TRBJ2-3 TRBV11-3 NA CASSPWGAGTQYF TGTGCCAGCAGCCCCTGGGGAGCGGGGACGCAGTATTTT
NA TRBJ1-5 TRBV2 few CASRAGPSNQPQHF TGTGCCAGCAGGGCCGGGCCTAGCAATCAGCCCCAGCATTTT
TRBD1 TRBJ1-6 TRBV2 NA CASRQGGSPLHF TGTGCCAGCAGGCAGGGGGGATCACCCCTCCACTTT
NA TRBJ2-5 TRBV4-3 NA CASSQGREETQYF TGCGCCAGCAGCCAGGGGCGCGAAGAGACCCAGTACTTC
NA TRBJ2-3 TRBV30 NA CAWRVIRRYTDTQYF TGTGCCTGGAGGGTTATCAGGAGGTACACAGATACGCAGTATTTT
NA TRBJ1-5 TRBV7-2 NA CASSWKHHQPQHF TGTGCCAGCAGCTGGAAGCACCATCAGCCCCAGCATTTT
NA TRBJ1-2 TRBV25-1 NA CASSDSAGANYGYTF TGTGCCAGCAGTGATTCAGCAGGGGCAAACTATGGCTACACCTTC
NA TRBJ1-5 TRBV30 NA CAWSLGGPPQPQHF TGTGCCTGGAGCTTAGGGGGGCCCCCTCAGCCCCAGCATTTT
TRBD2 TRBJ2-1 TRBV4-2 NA CASSLTGTRTYNEQFF TGTGCCAGCAGCCTAACCGGGACTAGGACCTACAATGAGCAGTTCTTC
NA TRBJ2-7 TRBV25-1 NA CASSPHRGGEQYF TGTGCCAGCAGCCCCCACCGCGGTGGCGAGCAGTACTTC
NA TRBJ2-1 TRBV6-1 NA CASSVTGAGEQFF TGTGCCAGCAGTGTTACCGGGGCGGGTGAGCAGTTCTTC
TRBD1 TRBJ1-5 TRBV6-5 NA CASSATGGDQPQHF TGTGCCAGCAGTGCCACAGGGGGCGATCAGCCCCAGCATTTT
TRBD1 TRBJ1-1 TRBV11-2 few CASSLDPQDRAGF TGTGCCAGCAGCTTAGATCCCCAGGACAGGGCGGGCTTT
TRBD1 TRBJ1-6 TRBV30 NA CAWDRDRGSPLHF TGTGCCTGGGACCGGGACAGGGGTTCACCCCTCCACTTT
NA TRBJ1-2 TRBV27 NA CASTSRLFTF TGTGCCAGCACATCGAGATTATTCACCTTC
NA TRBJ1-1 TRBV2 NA CASNLQGWTEAFF TGTGCCAGCAATTTACAGGGATGGACTGAAGCTTTCTTT
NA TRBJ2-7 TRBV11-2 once CASSLVEGPYEQYF TGTGCCAGCAGCTTAGTCGAGGGTCCTTACGAGCAGTACTTC
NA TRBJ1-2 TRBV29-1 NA CSVDLGGSYTF TGCAGCGTTGATTTGGGGGGGAGCTACACCTTC
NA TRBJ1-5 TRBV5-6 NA CASSLAGVGQPQHF TGTGCCAGCAGCTTGGCGGGGGTTGGACAGCCCCAGCATTTT
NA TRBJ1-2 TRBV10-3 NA CAISDGGPIYGYTF TGTGCCATCAGTGATGGGGGGCCAATCTATGGCTACACCTTC
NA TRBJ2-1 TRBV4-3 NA CASSRQRNEQFF TGCGCCAGCAGCCGCCAGCGGAATGAGCAGTTCTTC
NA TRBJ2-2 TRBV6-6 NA CASSYSRDTGELFF TGTGCCAGCAGTTACTCCAGGGACACCGGGGAGCTGTTTTTT
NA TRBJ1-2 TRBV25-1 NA CASSQGGSVEYTF TGTGCCAGCAGTCAGGGAGGCTCCGTTGAGTACACCTTC
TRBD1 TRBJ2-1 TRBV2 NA CASRGDSRDEQFF TGTGCCAGCAGGGGGGACAGTCGAGATGAGCAGTTCTTC
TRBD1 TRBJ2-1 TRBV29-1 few CSVAQGVDEQFF TGCAGCGTTGCCCAGGGGGTCGATGAGCAGTTCTTC
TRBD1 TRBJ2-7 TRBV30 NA CACRQGYEQYF TGTGCCTGTAGACAGGGCTACGAGCAGTACTTC
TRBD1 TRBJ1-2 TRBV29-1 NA CSALIRGGYTF TGCAGCGCCTTAATCAGGGGGGGCTACACCTTC
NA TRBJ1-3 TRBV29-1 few CSAGRGPGNTIYF TGCAGCGCGGGAAGGGGACCTGGAAACACCATATATTTT
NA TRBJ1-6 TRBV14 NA CASSQGSPLHF TGTGCCAGCAGCCAAGGATCACCCCTCCACTTT
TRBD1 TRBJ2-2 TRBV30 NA CAWSPLGTGFTGELFF TGTGCCTGGAGCCCCCTCGGGACAGGGTTTACCGGGGAGCTGTTTTTT
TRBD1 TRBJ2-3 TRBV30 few CAWSSGQRQYF TGTGCCTGGAGTTCGGGACAGAGGCAGTATTTT
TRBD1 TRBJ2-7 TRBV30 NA CAFNLGQGAWYF TGTGCCTTCAACTTGGGACAGGGGGCTTGGTACTTC
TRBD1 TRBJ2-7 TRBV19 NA CASSRGQGYEQYF TGTGCCAGTAGTCGAGGACAGGGCTACGAGCAGTACTTC
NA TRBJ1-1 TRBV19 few CASSVPGMNTEAFF TGTGCCAGTAGTGTTCCGGGCATGAACACTGAAGCTTTCTTT
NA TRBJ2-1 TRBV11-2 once CASRNPPGLGFF TGTGCCAGCAGAAACCCGCCGGGGTTAGGGTTCTTC
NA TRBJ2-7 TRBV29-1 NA CSVGGTAYEQYF TGCAGCGTCGGAGGGACAGCCTACGAGCAGTACTTC
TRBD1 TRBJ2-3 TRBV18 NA CASSADRGLTDTQYF TGTGCCAGCTCGGCAGACAGGGGACTCACAGATACGCAGTATTTT
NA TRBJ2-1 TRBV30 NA CAWSTGAEKFF TGTGCCTGGAGTACGGGGGCAGAGAAGTTCTTC
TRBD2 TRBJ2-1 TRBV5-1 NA CASRVEAGAGEQFF TGCGCCAGCAGGGTGGAAGCGGGGGCGGGAGAGCAGTTCTTC
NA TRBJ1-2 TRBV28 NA CASSLTGEPYGYTF TGTGCCAGCAGCCTGACAGGAGAACCCTATGGCTACACCTTC
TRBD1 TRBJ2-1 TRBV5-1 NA CASSLGGQGYNEQFF TGCGCCAGCAGCTTGGGAGGACAGGGCTACAATGAGCAGTTCTTC
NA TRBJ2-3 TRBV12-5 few CASGLAGGHTTDTQYF TGTGCTAGTGGTTTGGCGGGTGGGCATACCACAGATACGCAGTATTTT
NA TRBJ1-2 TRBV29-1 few CSVLEGGYTF TGCAGCGTTTTAGAGGGGGGCTACACCTTC
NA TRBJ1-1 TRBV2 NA CASSESVPNTEAFF TGTGCCAGCAGTGAAAGTGTGCCGAACACTGAAGCTTTCTTT
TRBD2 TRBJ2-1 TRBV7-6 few CASSPRRTSSVSYNEQFF TGTGCCAGCAGCCCTCGGCGGACTAGCTCGGTATCCTACAATGAGCAGTTCTTC
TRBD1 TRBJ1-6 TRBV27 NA CASSQTGGNSPLHF TGTGCCAGCAGCCAGACAGGGGGAAATTCACCCCTCCACTTT
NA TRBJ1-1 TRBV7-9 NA CASSFPNTEAFF TGTGCCAGCAGCTTTCCTAACACTGAAGCTTTCTTT
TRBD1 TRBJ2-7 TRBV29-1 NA CSVRQGPEQYF TGCAGCGTAAGACAGGGACCCGAGCAGTACTTC
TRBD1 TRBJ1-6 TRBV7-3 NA CASSSGTGVNSPLHF TGTGCCAGCAGCAGTGGGACAGGGGTTAATTCACCCCTCCACTTT